This T cell receptor beta chain was recovered during a study of T-cell reconstitution after alpha-beta-depleted transplantation in children. Germline V CDR1 and CDR2: DFQATT, SNEGSKA (reference sequence). The CDR3 loop spans 13 amino acids. V was trimmed by 5 bases and J by 3 bases, leaving 10 bases between them. Unique molecular identifiers were used in preparing the TCRbeta library. From the PCR reads, TCRdb called clonotypes with MiXCR, one entry per CDR3 protein. The sample lists about 360,000 distinct CDR3 sequences, 10% to 15% occurring once. Sample: PBMCs, taken from the stem cell graft. The source is a human donor who donated a stem cell graft to a child with Fanconi anemia. The chain carries TRBV20-1 and TRBJ2-2; D perhaps matches TRBD1 (5 bases). CDR3 region: CSASLRDTGELFF. CDR3 bases: TGCAGTGCTTCCCTCAGGGACACCGGGGAGCTGTTTTTT.